The clone carrying this TCR beta chain was counted once. The immunoSEQ assay amplified TCRB CDR3 from up to roughly 2 ug DNA. The method was immunoSEQ multiplex PCR; TCRdb's version includes in-frame clones alone and lacks a portion of them. The sample carries more than 9,000 clones, more than 75% recorded once. The data were obtained in a study of glioma-infiltrating T cells after dendritic cell vaccination. Across the study: Autologous tumor lysate-pulsed dendritic cell vaccination was given between the early 2000s and the early 2010s. Monocyte-derived dendritic cells, cultured 6 to 8 days with IL-4 and GM-CSF, were pulsed with autologous tumor lysate.

Germline V gene data show CDR1 as MNHEY and CDR2 as SMNVEV (reference sequence). The ends were cut back, 5 bases at V and 4 bases at J, with 11 bases in the middle. CDR3 length: 13 amino acids. Documented time point: after dendritic cell vaccination, including at tumor progression/relapse. This rearrangement joins TRBV27 to TRBJ2-5; D is perhaps TRBD2 (6 bases). The receptor's source is a human donor with glioblastoma. The input for sequencing was blood, taken after dendritic cell vaccination. The CDR3 region is CASSRLVRETQYF. CDR3 nucleotide sequence: TGTGCCAGCAGTAGACTAGTACGAGAGACCCAGTACTTC.